A single sample gave rise to the 10 T cell receptor beta chains below, sequenced in a study of regulatory T cells in long-lasting Graves disease. Arm-PCR of CDR3 regions with iRepertoire HTBI primers generated TCR beta libraries. TCRdb re-called the multiplex PCR reads through MiXCR, storing one row per CDR3 protein. The sample yields about 440,000 distinct CDR3 sequences, under 15% seen once. Time point defined: newly diagnosed GD, antithyroid drugs for less than 3 months. Generation of the TCR library employed RNA extracted from PBMCs. These data also formed part of another study, on T cells in Graves' hyperthyroidism and ophthalmopathy.

This sample comprised peripheral blood mononuclear cells (PBMCs), obtained at new diagnosis, from a patient treated with antithyroid drugs. The receptors here all came from a woman younger than 45 with Graves disease.

The rearrangement uses TRBV2 and TRBJ2-7; TRBD2 agrees at 9 bases. The CDR3 runs 18 residues. Trimming took 7 bases from V and 3 from J; bases not matched to a gene: 19. Per the germline V gene, CDR1 is SNHLY and CDR2 is FYNNEI. CDR3 bases: TGTGCCAGCACCCAAGCGGTTAGCGGGAGCTACAATCACTACGAGCAGTACTTC. This codes for CASTQAVSGSYNHYEQYF.

This clonotype was seen repeatedly, ten times or more. The rearrangement joins TRBV7-9 to TRBJ2-1, with TRBD2 matching 11 bases. Germline lookup yields CDR1 SEHNR and CDR2 FQNEAQ (reference sequence). V was pared by 5 bases and J by 10 bases, with 7 bases of the junction left unmatched. The CDR3 is made up of 14 amino acids. The CDR3 loop is CASSRASGRLEQFF. The CDR3, as DNA: TGTGCCAGCAGCCGGGCTAGCGGGAGGTTAGAGCAGTTCTTC.

V gene TRBV4-1 combines with J gene TRBJ2-1; the D gene could be TRBD1 or TRBD2 (5 bases each). Germline V gene lookup returns CDR1 MGHRA and CDR2 YSYEKL. Trimming pared 7 bases from V and 0 bases from J, leaving 22 bases between. This CDR3 spans 18 amino acids. The CDR3 sequence: CASTPGRIQKSSYNEQFF. For the CDR3, the DNA is TGCGCCAGCACCCCGGGACGGATTCAAAAGAGCTCCTACAATGAGCAGTTCTTC.

This clonotype was seen many times. The chain uses TRBV3-1 and TRBJ2-7; D gene unclear. CDR3 length: 15 residues. From germline, CDR1 is LGHDT and CDR2 YNNKEL (reference sequence). V lost 1 base and J lost 0, with 10 bases in between. CDR3 in DNA: TGTGCCAGCAGCCAAGGAATCTTGTCCTCCTACGAGCAGTACTTC. Translated: CASSQGILSSYEQYF.

This clonotype was observed a handful of times. The J gene is TRBJ2-7, the V gene TRBV7-9; no firm D call. V was pared by 3 bases and J by 3 bases, with 12 bases between. The CDR3 length is 14 residues. In germline, CDR1 is SEHNR, CDR2 FQNEAQ (reference sequence). The CDR3 DNA sequence: TGTGCCAGCAGCTTCCCCTCCACGGTCTACGAGCAGTACTTC. As protein: CASSFPSTVYEQYF. The full variable domain, with the rest looked up from reference TRBV7-9 and TRBJ2-7, is DTGVSQNPRHKITKRGQNVTFRCDPISEHNRLYWYRQTLGQGPEFLTYFQNEAQLEKSRLLSDRFSAERPKGSFSTLEIQRTEQGDSAMYLCASSFPSTVYEQYFGPGTRLTVT.

V gene TRBV20-1 combines with J gene TRBJ2-3; D call uncertain. The CDR3 runs to 10 residues. The germline V gene encodes CDR1 DFQATT and CDR2 SNEGSKA (reference sequence). The V and J ends lost 6 bases and 4 bases respectively, with 5 bases between them. CDR3 sequence: CSATSDTQYF. The CDR3 DNA sequence: TGCAGTGCCACCTCAGATACGCAGTATTTT.

This clonotype was recorded many times. The chain links TRBV20-1 to TRBJ2-7; tentatively, D is TRBD2 (6 bases). The CDR3 extends over 11 amino acids. V was cut by 2 bases and J by 9 bases, with 11 bases left in between. CDR1 and CDR2 (germline): DFQATT, SNEGSKA (reference sequence). Here the CDR3 reads CSARRGLGQYF. CDR3 sequence (DNA): TGCAGTGCTAGACGGGGACTGGGGCAGTACTTC.

At least ten counts were recorded for this clonotype. The CDR3 is CASSFPRTSGRDYNEQFF. The DNA of the CDR3 is TGTGCCAGCAGCTTCCCCAGGACTAGCGGGAGAGACTACAATGAGCAGTTCTTC. The V gene is TRBV7-6, the J gene TRBJ2-1; TRBD2 aligns across 13 bases. CDR1 and CDR2 from the germline V gene are SGHVS and FNYEAQ. Germline trimming cut 3 bases from V and 3 bases from J; bases unmatched to any gene: 8. There are 18 residues in the CDR3.

This clonotype has a count of ten or more. The V and J genes are TRBV11-2 and TRBJ1-4, with a weak D call TRBD1 (6 bases). V dropped 3 bases and J dropped 3 bases, with 14 bases sitting between them. The CDR3 has 16 residues. CDR1 is SGHAT and CDR2 is FQNNGV in the germline V gene. The CDR3 bases are TGTGCCAGCAGCTTGACGACAGGAGCCTCTAATGAAAAACTGTTTTTT. Amino acids: CASSLTTGASNEKLFF.

This clonotype was detected ten times or more. V gene TRBV14 combines with J gene TRBJ1-1; no clear D. V was cut by 1 base and J by 11 bases, with 20 bases left in between. The CDR3 totals 15 residues. CDR1 and CDR2 from the germline V gene are SGHDN and FVKESK. Here the CDR3 reads CASSQVGVAGIEAFF. In nucleotides, the CDR3 is TGTGCCAGCAGCCAAGTTGGGGTGGCCGGGATCGAGGCTTTCTTT.